A selection of T cell receptor beta chains follows, all from one sample in a study of T cell changes during pregnancy in multiple sclerosis. TCRdb keeps only in-frame clones here, not all; method: immunoSEQ multiplex PCR. Counted here are 30,000 to 40,000 clones, under 95% occurring once; the ten biggest clones make up approximately 0.81%. The material was CD4+ T cells from peripheral blood mononuclear cells, obtained in the third trimester of pregnancy. Every receptor here comes from a female donor with multiple sclerosis, enrolled in a pregnancy study. The CDR3 runs from the conserved cysteine through the conserved F or W. The order of the fields is D gene, V gene, J gene, clone size, CDR3 protein, CDR3 DNA. The D gene is left open where the match is weak. Only part of the rows carry a size: once, few, many, or a class if the clone is expanded.

>TRBD2|TRBV11-2|TRBJ2-7|once
CASSQGLAGGYEQYF
TGTGCCAGCAGCCAGGGACTAGCGGGGGGCTACGAGCAGTACTTC
>.|TRBV28|TRBJ1-5|.
CASNRPAGNQPQHF
TGTGCCAGCAACCGCCCCGCGGGCAATCAGCCCCAGCATTTT
>TRBD2|TRBV11-2|TRBJ2-1|.
CASSMGLAGEVINEQFF
TGTGCCAGCAGCATGGGACTAGCGGGAGAAGTGATCAATGAGCAGTTCTTC
>.|TRBV7-6|TRBJ2-5|.
CASSERSGETQYF
TGTGCCAGCAGTGAACGGAGCGGAGAGACCCAGTACTTC
>TRBD2|TRBV7-9|TRBJ2-5|.
CASSFGRLRETQYF
TGTGCCAGCAGCTTCGGGAGGTTAAGAGAGACCCAGTACTTC
>TRBD1|TRBV9|TRBJ2-3|.
CASSPGTATDTQYF
TGTGCCAGCAGCCCCGGGACAGCAACAGATACGCAGTATTTT
>TRBD2|TRBV5-1|TRBJ2-1|once
CASSLIPSGYNEQFF
TGCGCCAGCAGCTTGATACCTAGCGGATACAATGAGCAGTTCTTC
>TRBD2|TRBV5-4|TRBJ2-2|.
CASSTGTSGNTGELFF
TGTGCCAGCAGCACAGGGACTAGCGGGAACACCGGGGAGCTGTTTTTT
>.|TRBV5-6|TRBJ1-1|once
CASSFLQPNTEAFF
TGTGCCAGCAGCTTTTTACAGCCGAACACTGAAGCTTTCTTT
>.|TRBV21-1|TRBJ1-3|few
CASSPQTGRRAGNTIYF
TGTGCCAGCAGCCCTCAAACAGGGAGAAGGGCTGGAAACACCATATATTTT
>TRBD1|TRBV7-2|TRBJ2-3|.
CASSRVRGDTQYF
TGTGCCAGCAGCCGAGTCAGGGGGGATACGCAGTATTTT
>TRBD2|TRBV19|TRBJ2-5|.
CASSMIGGQETQYF
TGTGCCAGTAGTATGATCGGGGGGCAAGAGACCCAGTACTTC
>.|TRBV6-5|TRBJ1-2|once
CASGGRRSNYGYTF
TGTGCCAGCGGCGGGAGACGTTCTAACTATGGCTACACCTTC
>.|TRBV18|TRBJ2-3|.
CASSPPSASTDTQYF
TGTGCCAGCTCACCACCTAGTGCTAGCACAGATACGCAGTATTTT
>.|TRBV10-3|TRBJ1-1|few
CAISDLRDSEAFF
TGTGCCATCAGTGATCTGAGGGACTCTGAAGCTTTCTTT
>TRBD2|TRBV5-1|TRBJ2-3|.
CASSRGTSNIDTQYF
TGCGCCAGCAGCCGCGGGACTAGCAACATAGATACGCAGTATTTT
>TRBD1|TRBV19|TRBJ1-1|.
CASSKVGTGVEFF
TGTGCCAGTAGTAAGGTAGGGACAGGGGTAGAATTCTTT
>TRBD1|TRBV6-1|TRBJ1-5|.
CASSGDRGNQPQHF
TGTGCCAGCAGTGGAGACAGGGGAAATCAGCCCCAGCATTTT
>.|TRBV2|TRBJ2-7|.
CASSDQEVSYEQYF
TGTGCCAGCAGTGACCAGGAGGTCTCCTACGAGCAGTACTTC
>.|TRBV5-1|TRBJ2-5|.
CASSLNSVGTPETQYF
TGCGCCAGCAGCTTGAATTCGGTGGGGACACCCGAGACCCAGTACTTC
>TRBD2|TRBV5-1|TRBJ2-7|once
CASSLAGGGTYEQYF
TGCGCCAGCAGCCTAGCGGGGGGGGGCACCTACGAGCAGTACTTC
>.|TRBV5-6|TRBJ1-2|.
CASSPTGRARTF
TGTGCCAGCAGCCCCACAGGGAGGGCGAGGACCTTC
>TRBD1|TRBV7-2|TRBJ2-7|.
CASSPGQANYEQYF
TGTGCCAGCAGCCCGGGACAGGCAAACTACGAGCAGTACTTC
>.|TRBV7-2|TRBJ2-2|.
CASSLMARENAGELFF
TGTGCCAGCAGCTTAATGGCCCGGGAGAATGCCGGGGAGCTGTTTTTT
>TRBD1|TRBV7-2|TRBJ2-5|.
CASSGRTGLQTQYF
TGTGCCAGCAGCGGTCGGACAGGGCTGCAGACCCAGTACTTC
>.|TRBV18|TRBJ2-1|.
CASSPGGDGQFF
TGTGCCAGCTCACCAGGAGGGGATGGGCAGTTCTTC
>TRBD2|TRBV7-2|TRBJ2-3|.
CASSSPLAGGDTDTQYF
TGTGCCAGCAGCTCCCCTCTAGCGGGAGGGGACACAGATACGCAGTATTTT
>TRBD2|TRBV10-3|TRBJ2-5|.
CAISAAGVTLETQYF
TGTGCCATCAGTGCGGCGGGAGTTACGTTGGAGACCCAGTACTTC
>.|TRBV10-1|TRBJ2-2|medium-sized
CASSESGVGTGELFF
TGCGCCAGCAGTGAATCAGGGGTTGGCACCGGGGAGCTGTTTTTT
>TRBD2|TRBV4-2|TRBJ2-1|.
CASSQGASGSSYNEQFF
TGTGCCAGCAGCCAAGGGGCTAGCGGGAGCTCCTACAATGAGCAGTTCTTC
>.|TRBV6-6|TRBJ1-3|.
CASTYSSGNTIYF
TGTGCCAGCACCTATAGCTCTGGAAACACCATATATTTT
>.|TRBV10-3|TRBJ1-2|.
CAIRGDTPYGYTF
TGTGCCATCAGGGGGGACACTCCCTATGGCTACACCTTC
>TRBD2|TRBV11-1|TRBJ2-7|.
CASSLAGTSYEQYF
TGTGCCAGCAGCTTAGCGGGGACTAGCTACGAGCAGTACTTC
>.|TRBV28|TRBJ1-2|.
CASSLSSGLYRYGYTF
TGTGCCAGCAGTTTATCTTCGGGTCTTTACCGCTATGGCTACACCTTC
>TRBD2|TRBV10-3|TRBJ2-7|.
CAISESMGLAGEMSYEQYF
TGTGCCATCAGTGAGTCAATGGGGCTAGCGGGAGAAATGTCCTACGAGCAGTACTTC
>.|TRBV4-1|TRBJ2-7|once
CASSQERGFPSEQYF
TGCGCCAGCAGCCAAGAACGAGGTTTCCCCAGCGAGCAGTACTTC
>.|TRBV9|TRBJ2-5|.
CASSVGRASAETQYF
TGTGCCAGCAGCGTAGGGAGGGCTAGCGCGGAGACCCAGTACTTC
>.|TRBV7-2|TRBJ2-1|.
CASNLERAINEQFF
TGTGCCAGCAACCTTGAGAGGGCCATCAATGAGCAGTTCTTC
>TRBD2|TRBV2|TRBJ2-2|.
CASRGGGRAYTGELFF
TGTGCCAGCCGGGGGGGCGGGAGGGCCTACACCGGGGAGCTGTTTTTT
>.|TRBV2|TRBJ2-5|.
CASSATGETQYF
TGTGCCAGCAGTGCTACGGGGGAGACCCAGTACTTC
>TRBD2|TRBV9|TRBJ2-3|.
CASSVAPGIAGRTDTQYF
TGTGCCAGCAGCGTAGCCCCCGGGATAGCGGGCCGCACAGATACGCAGTATTTT
>.|TRBV6-1|TRBJ2-1|.
CASTGALGLEQFF
TGTGCCAGCACAGGGGCATTGGGATTGGAGCAGTTCTTC
>.|TRBV21-1|TRBJ1-5|.
CASSKEAGGNQPQHF
TGTGCCAGCAGCAAAGAAGCGGGGGGCAATCAGCCCCAGCATTTT
>.|TRBV4-2|TRBJ1-2|.
CASSQGARQANYGYTF
TGTGCCAGCAGCCAAGGGGCAAGGCAAGCTAACTATGGCTACACCTTC
>.|TRBV28|TRBJ2-1|.
CASSLTGEQFF
TGTGCCAGCAGTTTAACGGGTGAGCAGTTCTTC
>.|TRBV28|TRBJ1-5|.
CASSLGADYQPQHF
TGTGCCAGCAGTTTAGGGGCGGATTATCAGCCCCAGCATTTT
>TRBD2|TRBV5-1|TRBJ2-3|.
CASSSPAGEGTDTQYF
TGCGCCAGCAGCTCCCCAGCGGGGGAGGGCACAGATACGCAGTATTTT
>TRBD1|TRBV27|TRBJ2-7|.
CASSRQTGSYEQYF
TGTGCCAGCAGTAGACAGACAGGGTCCTACGAGCAGTACTTC
>.|TRBV7-3|TRBJ2-2|.
CASSSGTATGELFF
TGTGCCAGCAGCTCGGGGACTGCTACCGGGGAGCTGTTTTTT
>.|TRBV15|TRBJ1-1|.
CATSRDVQGIGFGNTEAFF
TGTGCCACCAGCAGAGATGTTCAGGGGATCGGGTTCGGGAACACTGAAGCTTTCTTT
>TRBD2|TRBV14|TRBJ2-2|once
CASSHGLVPGELFF
TGTGCCAGCAGCCACGGACTAGTTCCCGGGGAGCTGTTTTTT